Below, 25 T cell receptor beta chains from the same sample are listed, as sequenced in a study of blood T cell repertoires in COVID-19 (dated by TCRdb to about 2020). Preparation of the library involved the immunoSEQ multiplex PCR assay. TCRdb obtained this table from immuneACCESS and retained in-frame rearrangements with V and J assigned. These tables miss some clones; where compared with another copy, unresolved V genes account for less than half of the shortfall, and the remainder is unexplained. For this sample the table gives around 150,000 clones, of which roughly 80% were detected only once. About 8.3% of the sample lies in the top ten. The sequencing input was peripheral blood. The receptors were sampled from a man in his sixties with acute or convalescent COVID-19.

The chain employs TRBV29-1 and TRBJ2-3; 8 nucleotides match TRBD2. Germline loops: CDR1 SQVTM, CDR2 ANQGSEA. This CDR3 is 13 amino acids long. With 8 bases clipped from V and 4 bases from J, the junction kept 8 bases outside the gene matches. The CDR3 coding sequence is TGCAGCTCAAGTGACGGGGGGGCAGATACGCAGTATTTT. It is translated as CSSSDGGADTQYF.

CDR3: CASSDSGGAAETQYF. CDR3 DNA: TGTGCCAGCAGCGATAGCGGGGGGGCCGCAGAGACCCAGTACTTC. This chain links TRBV9 with TRBJ2-5; the match to TRBD2 covers 11 bases. Germline CDR1 is SGDLS and CDR2 is YYNGEE. With 3 bases clipped from V and 4 bases from J, the junction kept 5 bases outside the gene matches. The CDR3 has 15 amino acids.

This chain joins TRBV6-2 or TRBV6-3 and TRBJ2-1; 14 bases match TRBD2. V gave up 2 bases and J gave up 1 base; unmatched junction bases: 10. The CDR3 runs to 20 residues. Germline assignment: CDR1 MNHEY and CDR2 SVGEGT. Here the CDR3 reads CASSYTPGLAGVGSYNEQFF. DNA of the CDR3: TGTGCCAGCAGTTACACCCCGGGACTAGCGGGGGTGGGGTCCTACAATGAGCAGTTCTTC.

For this clone: Other DNA sequences in this sample translate to the same CDR3. The chain is built from TRBV4-3 and TRBJ2-7; the match to TRBD1 covers 7 bases. The CDR3 is 15 residues long. Germline-derived CDR1 and CDR2 are LGHNA and YSLEER. V trimming: 1 base; J trimming: 2 bases; junction bases outside the gene matches: 5. The CDR3 nucleotides are TGCGCCAGCAGCCAAGCAGTAGGGACAGCCTACGAGCAGTACTTC. Its protein is CASSQAVGTAYEQYF.

This chain links TRBV4-1 with TRBJ2-5; TRBD2 might be the D (7 bases). This CDR3 has 14 amino acids. Germline loops: CDR1 MGHRA, CDR2 YSYEKL. V was pared by 5 bases and J by 4 bases, with 14 bases between. This CDR3 reads CASSWGRGRETQYF. For the CDR3, the DNA is TGCGCCAGCAGCTGGGGGCGGGGGCGAGAGACCCAGTACTTC.

The chain recombines TRBV7-8 with TRBJ1-6, with 10 positions matching TRBD1. With V trimmed by 1 base and J by 3 bases, 3 bases remained unmatched. Germline loops: CDR1 SGHVS, CDR2 FQNEAQ. The CDR3 runs to 17 residues. The chain's CDR3 is CASSLGRTGGYNSPLHF. Written as DNA, the CDR3 is TGTGCCAGCAGCTTAGGGCGGACAGGGGGCTATAATTCACCCCTCCACTTT.

The gene calls are TRBV24-1 and TRBJ2-3; TRBD1 matches at 11 bases. In germline, CDR1 is KGHDR, CDR2 SFDVKD. V was clipped by 3 bases and J by 2 bases; unmatched bases: 3. This CDR3 region has 16 residues. The CDR3 protein is CATSDGTGGPTDTQYF. The CDR3 coding sequence is TGTGCCACCAGTGATGGGACAGGGGGTCCCACAGATACGCAGTATTTT.

To note about this clone: The same CDR3 also results from other DNA sequences found in this sample. This chain connects TRBV5-1 to TRBJ1-2; tentative D call: TRBD1 (6 bases). Germline CDR1 is SGHRS and CDR2 is YFSETQ. There are 14 residues in the CDR3. The ends were cut back, 0 bases at V and 3 bases at J, with 9 bases in the middle. In DNA form, the CDR3 reads TGCGCCAGCAGCTTGGTACCAGGGGACTATGGCTACACCTTC. It codes for CASSLVPGDYGYTF.

The chain combines TRBV18 with TRBJ2-5; D unresolved. The V and J ends lost 6 bases and 2 bases respectively, with 4 bases between them. The CDR3 covers 11 residues. The germline gives CDR1 KGHSH, CDR2 LQKENI. The CDR3 loop is CASSQQETQYF. CDR3 nucleotide sequence: TGTGCCAGCTCCCAACAAGAGACCCAGTACTTC.

The chain is built from TRBV5-1 and TRBJ1-2; D is uncertain. This CDR3 is built from 13 residues. The ends were cut back, 3 bases at V and 0 bases at J, with 6 bases in the middle. From germline, CDR1 is SGHRS and CDR2 YFSETQ. The CDR3 DNA follows: TGCGCCAGCAGCTCCCGTTCTAACTATGGCTACACCTTC. This gives the protein CASSSRSNYGYTF.

This sequence joins TRBV7-9 and TRBJ2-1; D remains ambiguous. The CDR3 extends over 15 amino acids. Deletions cut 5 bases from V and 0 bases from J, with 11 bases between. Germline V gene data show CDR1 as SEHNR and CDR2 as FQNEAQ (reference sequence). The CDR3 here is CASSLTDYSYNEQFF. DNA of the CDR3: TGTGCCAGCAGCCTCACAGATTACTCCTACAATGAGCAGTTCTTC. Full variable domain (remainder filled in from reference TRBV7-9 and TRBJ2-1): DTGVSQNPRHKITKRGQNVTFRCDPISEHNRLYWYRQTLGQGPEFLTYFQNEAQLEKSRLLSDRFSAERPKGSFSTLEIQRTEQGDSAMYLCASSLTDYSYNEQFFGPGTRLTVL.

V and J are TRBV19 and TRBJ2-6; D gene uncertain. Per the germline V gene, CDR1 is LNHDA and CDR2 is SQIVND (reference sequence). Trimming took 7 bases from V and 0 from J, leaving 7 bases between them. This CDR3 has 14 residues. CDR3 residues: CASKESSGANVLTF. In DNA form, the CDR3 reads TGTGCCAGTAAAGAGAGCTCTGGGGCCAACGTCCTGACTTTC.

The rearrangement links TRBV3-1 (or the pseudogene TRBV3-2) to TRBJ2-7, with 8 bases fitting TRBD2. Losses at the gene ends were 3 bases for V and 4 bases for J; bases not matched to a gene: 5. Germline lookup yields CDR1 LGHDT and CDR2 YNNKEL (reference sequence). The CDR3 has 14 amino acids. The CDR3 nucleotides are TGTGCCAGCAGCCAGGGGACTAGAGGATACGAGCAGTACTTC. As protein: CASSQGTRGYEQYF.

Only one count was recorded for this clone. The gene calls are TRBV18 and TRBJ2-4; the match to TRBD1 covers 10 bases. The germline CDR1 and CDR2 sequences are KGHSH and LQKENI. The CDR3 runs 20 residues. Trimming at V came to 6 bases and at J to 0 bases, leaving 17 bases not matched to a gene. The CDR3 spells CASSRPGTGASPRAKNIQYF. CDR3 nucleotide sequence: TGTGCCAGCTCTCGCCCCGGGACAGGGGCCTCCCCTAGAGCCAAAAACATTCAGTACTTC.

Notes on this clone: This sample includes further DNA sequences coding for the same CDR3. The chain combines TRBV6-5 with TRBJ1-1; 7 positions match TRBD1. The V segment lost 8 bases and the J segment 1 base; nucleotides outside the gene matches: 7. This CDR3 contains 14 residues. Germline CDR1 MNHEY, CDR2 SVGAGI. CDR3 amino acids: CASRDRSRNTEAFF. In DNA form, the CDR3 reads TGTGCCAGCCGGGACAGAAGTCGGAACACTGAAGCTTTCTTT.

Here the CDR3 reads CATKTGANTGELFF. CDR3 sequence (DNA): TGCGCCACCAAAACCGGAGCGAACACCGGGGAGCTGTTTTTT. The rearrangement uses TRBV5-1 and TRBJ2-2; D ambiguous. Trimming removed 9 bases at V and 0 bases at J, with 12 bases between. The CDR3 loop spans 14 amino acids. Germline lookup yields CDR1 SGHRS and CDR2 YFSETQ.

V usage is TRBV24-1 and J usage is TRBJ1-5, with D perhaps matching TRBD1 (6 bases). Germline-derived CDR1 and CDR2 are KGHDR and SFDVKD. The length of the CDR3 is 15 residues. V lost 4 bases, J lost 3 bases, and 12 bases lay in between. This CDR3 reads CATSDADSPNQPQHF. CDR3 DNA sequence: TGTGCCACCAGTGACGCGGACAGTCCCAATCAGCCCCAGCATTTT.

CDR3 protein: CASSDGGTFYQETQYF. The DNA of the CDR3 is TGTGCCAGTAGTGACGGGGGGACTTTCTACCAAGAGACCCAGTACTTC. This chain links TRBV19 with TRBJ2-5, with 7 bases aligning to TRBD2. Germline CDR1 is LNHDA and CDR2 is SQIVND (reference sequence). This CDR3 contains 16 residues. The ends lost 5 bases at V and 0 bases at J; junction bases unmatched: 9.

The V and J genes are TRBV5-5 and TRBJ2-7, with 8 bases identical to TRBD1. The V gene end was trimmed by 0 bases and the J gene end by 3 bases; junction bases not matched to a gene: 5. Germline V gene lookup returns CDR1 SGHKS and CDR2 YYEKEE (reference sequence). The CDR3 is made up of 15 amino acids. CDR3 region: CASSLVAGGGYEQYF. CDR3 coding DNA: TGTGCCAGCAGCTTGGTGGCAGGGGGCGGCTACGAGCAGTACTTC.

This clone was detected only a few times. The chain joins TRBV25-1 to TRBJ1-2; D is perhaps TRBD1 (5 bases). Germline V CDR1 and CDR2: MGHDK, SYGVNS. The V end lost 0 bases, the J end lost 8 bases, and 19 bases lay between the germline ends. The CDR3 sequence is 16 residues long. CDR3: CASSEYNSPTDNGYTF. The CDR3 bases are TGTGCCAGCAGTGAATATAACTCCCCGACAGATAACGGCTACACCTTC.

The genes are TRBV3-1 (or the pseudogene TRBV3-2) and TRBJ2-1, with TRBD2 identical over 13 bases. V trimming: 1 base; J trimming: 4 bases; junction bases outside the gene matches: 1. CDR3 size: 16 residues. Germline V gives CDR1 LGHDT, CDR2 YNNKEL (reference sequence). CDR3 region: CASSQGLAGGYNEQFF. The CDR3 bases are TGTGCCAGCAGCCAAGGACTAGCGGGGGGATACAATGAGCAGTTCTTC.

There are a few counts of this clone. This rearrangement joins TRBV5-4 to TRBJ2-5; 9 bases align to TRBD2. V gave up 9 bases and J gave up 2 bases; unmatched junction bases: 5. Germline V lookup: CDR1 SGHNT, CDR2 YYREEE (reference sequence). The CDR3 is 13 amino acids. CDR3 in amino acids: CATKRGVQETQYF. The CDR3 DNA reads as TGTGCCACCAAGCGGGGGGTACAAGAGACCCAGTACTTC.

The CDR3 DNA is TGTGCCAGCAGCTTAATATGGGCCATGTATGCGAGGGTTGGCTACACCTTC. Amino acid sequence: CASSLIWAMYARVGYTF. V usage is TRBV7-3 and J usage is TRBJ1-2, with D uncertain. This CDR3 contains 17 residues. V was shortened by 1 base and J by 7 bases, with 22 bases between the two germline ends. Germline V CDR1 and CDR2: SGHTA, FQGTGA.

CDR3 protein: CASSYSRGTQYF. The CDR3 DNA reads as TGTGCCAGCAGTTACAGCCGGGGGACGCAGTATTTT. This chain links TRBV6-5 with TRBJ2-3, with TRBD2 as a possible D gene (6 bases). CDR1 and CDR2 (germline): MNHEY, SVGAGI. Trimming took off 2 bases at V and 9 bases at J, with 9 bases between the two ends. CDR3 length: 12 amino acids.

This clone was seen a handful of times. The chain employs TRBV14 and TRBJ1-1, with 8 bases fitting TRBD1. In germline, CDR1 is SGHDN, CDR2 FVKESK. After removal of 5 bases from V and 4 bases from J, the junction contained 6 bases not matched to a gene. The CDR3 length is 14 residues. In nucleotides, the CDR3 is TGTGCCAGCAGCGGACAGGGACGGGGCACTGAAGCTTTCTTT. This translates into CASSGQGRGTEAFF.